This TCR beta chain was sequenced in a study of type 1 and type 2 diabetes patients. CDR1 and CDR2 from the germline V gene are LNHNV and YYDKDF (reference sequence). The V segment lost 6 bases and the J segment 6 bases; nucleotides outside the gene matches: 14. This CDR3 region has 15 residues. The table lists this clonotype with many counts. Amplification started from genomic DNA. Amplification of the beta chain CDR3 used 30 forward and 13 reverse multiplex primers. TCRdb redid the calling of the multiplex PCR reads with MiXCR, one entry per CDR3 protein. The data show a few hundred thousand distinct CDR3 sequences, 45% to 60% seen once.

Sequenced: peripheral blood mononuclear cells (PBMCs). The receptor was isolated from a man aged 18 to 30 with type 2 diabetes. The chain joins TRBV15 to TRBJ2-7, with 7 nucleotides matching TRBD2. The chain's CDR3 is CATRSGTKLPPEQYF. The CDR3 nucleotides read TGTGCCACCAGATCCGGGACTAAGCTTCCTCCCGAGCAGTACTTC.